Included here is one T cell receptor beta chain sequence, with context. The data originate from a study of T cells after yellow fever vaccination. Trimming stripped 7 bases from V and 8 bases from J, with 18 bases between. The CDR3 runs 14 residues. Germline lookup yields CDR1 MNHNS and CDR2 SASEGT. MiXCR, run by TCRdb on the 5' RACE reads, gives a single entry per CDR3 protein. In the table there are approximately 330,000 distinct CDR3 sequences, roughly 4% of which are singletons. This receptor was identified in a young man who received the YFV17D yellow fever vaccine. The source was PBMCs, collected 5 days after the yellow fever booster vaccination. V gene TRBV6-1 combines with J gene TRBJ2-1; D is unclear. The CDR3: CASNPMTNIHEQFF. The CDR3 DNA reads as TGTGCCAGCAACCCGATGACGAATATTCATGAGCAGTTCTTC.